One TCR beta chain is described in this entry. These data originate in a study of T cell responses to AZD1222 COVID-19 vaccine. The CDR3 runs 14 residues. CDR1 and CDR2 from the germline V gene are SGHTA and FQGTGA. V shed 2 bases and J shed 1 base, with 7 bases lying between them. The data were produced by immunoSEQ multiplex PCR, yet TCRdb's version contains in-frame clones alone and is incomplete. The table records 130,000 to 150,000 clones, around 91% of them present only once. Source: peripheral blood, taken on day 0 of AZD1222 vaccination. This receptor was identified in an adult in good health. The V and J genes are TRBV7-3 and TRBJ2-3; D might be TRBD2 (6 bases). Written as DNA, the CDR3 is TGTGCCAGCAGCTTAGCTAGCGGCACAGATACGCAGTATTTT. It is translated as CASSLASGTDTQYF.